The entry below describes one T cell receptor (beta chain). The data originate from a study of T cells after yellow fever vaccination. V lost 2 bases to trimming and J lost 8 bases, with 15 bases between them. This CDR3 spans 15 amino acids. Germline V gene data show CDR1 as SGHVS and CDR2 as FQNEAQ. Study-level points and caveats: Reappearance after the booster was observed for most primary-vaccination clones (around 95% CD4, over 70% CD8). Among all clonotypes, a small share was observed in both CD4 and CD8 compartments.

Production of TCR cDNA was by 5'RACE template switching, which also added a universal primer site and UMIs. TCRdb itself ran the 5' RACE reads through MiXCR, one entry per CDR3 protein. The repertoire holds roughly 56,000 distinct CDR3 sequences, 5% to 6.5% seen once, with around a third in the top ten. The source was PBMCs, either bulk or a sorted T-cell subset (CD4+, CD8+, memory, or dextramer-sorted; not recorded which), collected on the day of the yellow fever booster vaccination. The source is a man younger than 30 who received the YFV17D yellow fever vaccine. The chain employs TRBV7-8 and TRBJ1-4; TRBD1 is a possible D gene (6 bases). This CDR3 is CASSLSGGLDEKLFF. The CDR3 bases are TGTGCCAGCAGCTTAAGCGGGGGGCTAGACGAAAAACTGTTTTTT.